The 14 T cell receptor beta chains listed next were all sequenced from one sample in a study of OX40 agonist ivuxolimab in advanced cancers. Repertoires were generated with immunoSEQ multiplex PCR, while TCRdb's copy carries only in-frame clones and drops some. This table has tens of thousands of clones, around 89% appearing once. The input for sequencing was CD4+ or CD8+ T cells sorted from blood, taken in a trial of the OX40 agonist ivuxolimab. The receptors originated from an adult with an advanced solid tumor such as melanoma, head and neck, liver or kidney cancer.

The V gene is TRBV12-5, the J gene TRBJ2-1; 7 nucleotides line up with TRBD1. The CDR3 extends over 17 amino acids. V lost 2 bases, J lost 4 bases, and 11 bases stayed unmatched. Germline V CDR1 and CDR2: LGHNT, FRNRAP. CDR3 in DNA: TGTGCTAGTGGTTTGCCCGGACAGGCAGTAGCGTACAATGAGCAGTTCTTC. Protein sequence: CASGLPGQAVAYNEQFF.

The chain links TRBV6-1 to TRBJ1-4, with D tentatively TRBD1 (6 bases). There are 15 residues in the CDR3. The germline CDR1 and CDR2 sequences are MNHNS and SASEGT. The V gene lost 5 bases and the J gene lost 1 base, with 11 bases spanning the gap. The CDR3 region is CASSPLQGTNEKLFF. The CDR3 nucleotides read TGTGCCAGCAGTCCCCTACAGGGAACTAATGAAAAACTGTTTTTT.

The rearrangement joins TRBV5-1 to TRBJ2-7, with D unclear. Germline loops: CDR1 SGHRS, CDR2 YFSETQ. The V end was cut by 0 bases, the J end by 0 bases, with 7 bases between. This CDR3 comprises 14 residues. Written as DNA, the CDR3 is TGCGCCAGCAGCTTGGCCGGTAGCTCCTACGAGCAGTACTTC. Its translation: CASSLAGSSYEQYF.

The V and J genes are TRBV6-1 and TRBJ2-1; unclear D gene. Germline V gene lookup returns CDR1 MNHNS and CDR2 SASEGT. The CDR3 length is 14 residues. Trimming shortened V by 6 bases and J by 7 bases, and 16 bases separated the two germline ends. The DNA of the CDR3 is TGTGCCAGCAGACTGGACCCTGCCCCGAATGAGCAGTTCTTC. Translating gives CASRLDPAPNEQFF.

This clone was seen more than once but under ten times. Distinct nucleotide sequences in the sample also encode this CDR3. The chain employs TRBV15 and TRBJ2-5; D not certain. The CDR3 has 12 residues. V was cut by 0 bases and J by 4 bases, with 3 bases left in between. Germline V lookup: CDR1 LNHNV, CDR2 YYDKDF (reference sequence). As DNA, the CDR3 is TGTGCCACCAGCAGAGATGTAGAGACCCAGTACTTC. The encoded protein is CATSRDVETQYF.

This clone was picked up one time. The chain carries TRBV5-8 and TRBJ1-1; 9 bases map to TRBD1. The CDR3 length is 14 residues. With V trimmed by 5 bases and J by 1 base, 3 bases remained unmatched. The germline gives CDR1 SGHTS, CDR2 YDEGEE. The CDR3 reads CASRVTGGNTEAFF. The CDR3 region has the DNA TGTGCCAGCAGAGTGACAGGGGGGAACACTGAAGCTTTCTTT.

Here the CDR3 reads CASSYAQTYGEQYF. CDR3 nucleotide sequence: TGTGCCAGCAGTTACGCCCAGACCTACGGGGAGCAGTACTTC. The chain has TRBV6-6 and TRBJ2-7; D is unresolved. V gave up 2 bases and J gave up 7 bases, with 15 bases separating them. CDR1 is MNHNY and CDR2 is SVGAGI in the germline V gene (reference sequence). The CDR3 covers 14 residues.

V is TRBV5-1 and J is TRBJ1-3, with a weak D call TRBD1 (5 bases). Germline assignment: CDR1 SGHRS and CDR2 YFSETQ. The CDR3 contains 14 residues. V was clipped by 0 bases and J by 6 bases, with 10 bases between them. For the CDR3, the DNA is TGCGCCAGCAGCTTGGAAGGACATCTAAACACCATATATTTT. Translating gives CASSLEGHLNTIYF.

The chain carries TRBV7-2 and TRBJ2-7; maybe TRBD2 (7 bases). From germline, CDR1 is SGHTA and CDR2 FQGNSA. The length of the CDR3 is 13 residues. V lost 3 bases and J lost 6, with 12 bases in between. CDR3 coding DNA: TGTGCCAGCAGCTTGGCTGGGGGGGCCGAGCAGTACTTC. This encodes CASSLAGGAEQYF.

The chain employs TRBV7-9 and TRBJ1-1; D gene uncertain. Germline V CDR1 and CDR2: SEHNR, FQNEAQ (reference sequence). This CDR3 has 12 residues. V was pared by 5 bases and J by 7 bases, with 11 bases between. As DNA, the CDR3 is TGTGCCAGCAGCCCCGACCTTAATGAAGCTTTCTTT. Its protein is CASSPDLNEAFF.

CDR3 loop: CASSTRGGASTDTQYF. Here the CDR3 DNA reads TGTGCCAGCAGCACTAGGGGGGGAGCTAGCACAGATACGCAGTATTTT. V usage is TRBV7-9 and J usage is TRBJ2-3; tentatively, D is TRBD2 (7 bases). The CDR3 extends over 16 amino acids. V was trimmed by 5 bases and J by 0 bases, leaving 15 bases between them. Germline V gene sequence: CDR1 SEHNR, CDR2 FQNEAQ (reference sequence).

This CDR3 is CASIEGTNTEAFF. The CDR3 DNA follows: TGTGCCAGCATCGAAGGGACGAACACTGAAGCTTTCTTT. The rearrangement links TRBV2 to TRBJ1-1, with D perhaps TRBD1 (5 bases). V lost 7 bases and J 1 base, leaving 10 bases between the germline ends. Germline CDR1 is SNHLY and CDR2 is FYNNEI. The CDR3 has 13 residues. The complete variable domain, with remaining parts taken from reference TRBV2 and TRBJ1-1, reads EPEVTQTPSHQVTQMGQEVILRCVPISNHLYFYWYRQILGQKVEFLVSFYNNEISEKSEIFDDQFSVERPDGSNFTLKIRSTKLEDSAMYFCASIEGTNTEAFFGQGTRLTVV.

The chain recombines TRBV9 with TRBJ1-4; no clear D. Trimming removed 0 bases from V and 2 bases from J, with 11 bases in between. CDR1 is SGDLS, CDR2 YYNGEE, per germline. The CDR3 totals 16 residues. CDR3: CASSVGAIRTNEKLFF. Here the CDR3 DNA reads TGTGCCAGCAGCGTAGGGGCGATTCGGACTAATGAAAAACTGTTTTTT.

This sequence joins TRBV28 and TRBJ2-3; TRBD2 agrees at 8 bases. Unmatched junction bases numbered 9, after V lost 6 bases and J lost 4 bases. The CDR3 is 15 residues long. Germline V gives CDR1 MDHEN, CDR2 SYDVKM. This CDR3 reads CASRSFAGGADTQYF. CDR3 sequence (DNA): TGTGCCAGCAGGTCCTTTGCGGGGGGAGCAGATACGCAGTATTTT.